This TCR beta chain originates from a study of post-analysis software for immune sequencing data. Study-wide findings and caveats: About 5 TRBV segments were more frequent in patients than controls; TRBV5-6, TRBV5-1 and TRBV20-1 belonged to this group.

The CDR3 extends over 16 amino acids. V lost 3 bases and J lost 6; bases outside the gene matches: 6. Prepared libraries of TCR beta cDNA carried unique molecular identifiers. MiXCR, run by TCRdb on the PCR reads, gives a single entry per CDR3 protein. Here the sample spans 650,000 to 900,000 distinct CDR3 sequences, about 43% being singletons. Remarks on this clonotype: Its antigen is undetermined.

This chain uses TRBV12-3 or TRBV12-4 with TRBJ1-6; 9 bases map to TRBD1. The receptor was isolated from a girl between 5 and 17 years old with multiple sclerosis. The specimen was blood. CDR3 sequence reads: CASSFKQGAGNSPLHF. The DNA of the CDR3 is TGTGCCAGCAGTTTCAAACAGGGGGCGGGTAATTCACCCCTCCACTTT.